This paragraph covers one T cell receptor (beta chain) sequence. These data originate in a study of blood T cell repertoires in COVID-19. In the study's own analysis: From reference gene primer amplification, estimates of nucleated cell counts were derived. Libraries were prepared by immunoSEQ multiplex PCR; TCRdb keeps only in-frame clonotypes and omits some of them. That table gives V, J and clone size, and the DNA gave D and trimming. Of about 140,000 clones listed, roughly 79% were seen once; the top ten hold 2.5% to 3%. The sequencing input was PBMCs or T cells enriched from blood (not recorded which). The receptor was isolated from a woman aged 50 to 60 who had recovered from COVID-19.

The CDR3 here is CASSIYRDRGGYTF. Written as DNA, the CDR3 is TGTGCCAGTAGTATTTACCGGGACAGGGGCGGCTACACCTTC. The genes are TRBV19 and TRBJ1-2; 10 nucleotides align to TRBD1. The germline V gene encodes CDR1 LNHDA and CDR2 SQIVND (reference sequence). J was trimmed by 8 bases and V by 3 bases; bases with no gene match: 6. CDR3 length: 14 residues. The variable domain in full, with the rest retrieved from reference TRBV19 and TRBJ1-2, is DGGITQSPKYLFRKEGQNVTLSCEQNLNHDAMYWYRQDPGQGLRLIYYSQIVNDFQKGDIAEGYSVSREKKESFPLTVTSAQKNPTAFYLCASSIYRDRGGYTFGSGTRLTVV.